The 24 T cell receptor beta chains presented below share a single source sample, sequenced in a study of cytomegalovirus exposure and HLA in healthy donors. Method: immunoSEQ multiplex PCR; TCRdb's copy keeps in-frame clones and lacks some. The table lists over 100,000 clones, 88% of them singletons. Sequencing used PBMCs. Receptors originate from a woman aged 18-29 years in good health and CMV-seropositive.

The chain combines TRBV15 with TRBJ1-5, with 7 bases matching TRBD1. Trimming took 0 bases from V and 6 from J; bases not matched to a gene: 2. Germline CDR1 and CDR2: LNHNV and YYDKDF (reference sequence). The CDR3 contains 14 residues. CDR3 coding DNA: TGTGCCACCAGCAGAGAGGGACAGAGTCAGCCCCAGCATTTT. Protein sequence: CATSREGQSQPQHF.

The chain joins TRBV30 to TRBJ1-2; 11 bases align to TRBD1. The CDR3 consists of 14 residues. With 5 bases clipped from V and 3 bases from J, the junction kept 5 bases outside the gene matches. The V gene's germline CDR1 is GTSNPN and CDR2 SVGIG (reference sequence). This CDR3 reads CAWAGQGADYGYTF. CDR3 nucleotides: TGTGCCTGGGCTGGACAGGGGGCAGACTATGGCTACACCTTC.

In nucleotides, the CDR3 is TGTGCCAGCAGAAGGGGGGGATTGACTAATGAAAAACTGTTTTTT. It yields the protein CASRRGGLTNEKLFF. The V call is TRBV2, the J call TRBJ1-4; D is possibly TRBD1 (6 bases). Germline V gene sequence: CDR1 SNHLY, CDR2 FYNNEI. The CDR3 contains 15 residues. V was cut by 6 bases and J by 2 bases, with 13 bases left in between.

There are a few counts of this clone. The rearrangement joins TRBV30 to TRBJ1-6; no firm D call. Trimming pared 1 base from V and 11 bases from J, leaving 12 bases between. The CDR3 sequence is 13 residues long. From germline, CDR1 is GTSNPN and CDR2 SVGIG (reference sequence). The CDR3 DNA sequence: TGTGCCTGGAGTGGCGTTAGTATGCCACCCCTCCACTTT. It is translated as CAWSGVSMPPLHF.

The chain recombines TRBV5-8 with TRBJ1-2; D possibly corresponds to TRBD1 (6 bases). The germline CDR1 and CDR2 sequences are SGHTS and YDEGEE. Between the trimmed V and J ends, which lost 0 bases and 8 bases, there was a span of 20 bases. This CDR3 is 16 amino acids long. The CDR3 sequence: CASSLGTGKGRGGYTF. The CDR3 region has the DNA TGTGCCAGCAGCTTGGGAACAGGGAAAGGGAGAGGCGGCTACACCTTC.

The gene calls are TRBV10-3 and TRBJ1-2, with TRBD1 as a possible D gene (5 bases). V was clipped by 0 bases and J by 2 bases, with 16 bases between them. The CDR3 has 17 residues. The germline CDR1 and CDR2 sequences are ENHRY and SYGVKD. CDR3 residues: CAISESQIDRSNYGYTF. For the CDR3, the DNA is TGTGCCATCAGTGAGTCTCAAATCGACAGATCGAACTATGGCTACACCTTC.

V usage is TRBV15 and J usage is TRBJ2-3; D may be TRBD1 (5 bases). The CDR3 is 15 residues long. Germline CDR1 LNHNV, CDR2 YYDKDF (reference sequence). V lost 4 bases, J lost 2 bases, and 13 bases lay in between. Here the CDR3 reads CATSIIRAHTDTQYF. The CDR3 nucleotides are TGTGCCACCAGCATAATCAGGGCACACACAGATACGCAGTATTTT.

This clone has just a few counts. The J gene is TRBJ2-7, the V gene TRBV6-5; TRBD1 aligns across 8 bases. The V gene end was trimmed by 9 bases and the J gene end by 3 bases; junction bases not matched to a gene: 4. This CDR3 has 12 residues. CDR1 is MNHEY and CDR2 is SVGAGI in the germline V gene. In nucleotides, the CDR3 is TGTGCCAGTTGGACAGGGAACTACGAGCAGTACTTC. It is translated as CASWTGNYEQYF.

V is TRBV7-2 and J is TRBJ1-2, with a weak D call TRBD1 (6 bases). V lost 0 bases, J lost 1 base, and 30 bases lay in between. The germline V gene encodes CDR1 SGHTA and CDR2 FQGNSA. This CDR3 is built from 22 residues. The CDR3 coding sequence is TGTGCCAGCAGCTTAGCGAGGGGGGGACCCTGGACGTCACCCTCCCTTAACTATGGCTACACCTTC. Amino acids: CASSLARGGPWTSPSLNYGYTF.

This clone was seen only a few times. This chain links TRBV5-1 with TRBJ2-1; 7 bases align to TRBD1. This CDR3 comprises 15 residues. Trimming cost V 5 bases and J 1 base; bases outside gene matches: 6. Germline assignment: CDR1 SGHRS and CDR2 YFSETQ. As DNA, the CDR3 is TGCGCCAGCAGGAGAAGGGGACAGTCCTACAATGAGCAGTTCTTC. Protein product: CASRRRGQSYNEQFF.

The rearrangement links TRBV5-8 to TRBJ2-3; the match to TRBD2 covers 9 bases. This CDR3 region has 17 residues. V was pared by 5 bases and J by 5 bases, with 15 bases of the junction left unmatched. Germline CDR1 reads SGHTS; CDR2 reads YDEGEE. Here the CDR3 reads CASSLYTVASGIDTQYF. The CDR3, as DNA: TGTGCCAGCAGTTTGTACACCGTGGCTAGCGGGATAGATACGCAGTATTTT.

In this sample, this clone turned up a few times. The rearrangement links TRBV29-1 to TRBJ2-5; no clear D gene. The V gene lost 3 bases and the J gene lost 5 bases, with 7 bases spanning the gap. The CDR3 is 11 amino acids. The germline CDR1 and CDR2 sequences are SQVTM and ANQGSEA. The CDR3 is CSVDVPETQYF. CDR3 DNA sequence: TGCAGCGTTGACGTCCCGGAGACCCAGTACTTC.

The count of this clone is one. The CDR3 nucleotides are TGTGCCAGCAGCCAAGTCACGGGGGGGAACACCGGGGAGCTGTTTTTT. This gives the protein CASSQVTGGNTGELFF. The V gene is TRBV4-2, the J gene TRBJ2-2; 7 bases align to TRBD2. The CDR3 is made up of 16 amino acids. The V and J ends lost 1 base and 1 base, in that order; junction bases with no gene match: 3. Germline V gene data show CDR1 as LGHNA and CDR2 as YNFKEQ.

CDR3 loop: CASSPLGDMNTEAFF. For the CDR3, the DNA is TGTGCCAGCAGCCCTTTAGGGGATATGAACACTGAAGCTTTCTTT. The chain links TRBV7-9 to TRBJ1-1; D possibly corresponds to TRBD1 (5 bases). The CDR3 is made up of 15 amino acids. Between the trimmed V and J ends, which lost 5 bases and 0 bases, there was a span of 13 bases. The germline V gene encodes CDR1 SEHNR and CDR2 FQNEAQ (reference sequence). The full variable domain, with the rest looked up from reference TRBV7-9 and TRBJ1-1, is DTGVSQNPRHKITKRGQNVTFRCDPISEHNRLYWYRQTLGQGPEFLTYFQNEAQLEKSRLLSDRFSAERPKGSFSTLEIQRTEQGDSAMYLCASSPLGDMNTEAFFGQGTRLTVV.

The DNA for the CDR3 is TGTGCCAGCAGCACGGAACCGGGACACAAAATCAGCTCTGGAAACACCATATATTTT. This gives the protein CASSTEPGHKISSGNTIYF. The chain joins TRBV7-6 to TRBJ1-3; weak D call: TRBD1 (6 bases). V lost 5 bases and J lost 0, with 23 bases in between. CDR3 size: 19 residues. CDR1 is SGHVS, CDR2 FNYEAQ, per germline. Variable domain in full (rest from reference TRBV7-6 and TRBJ1-3): GAGVSQSPRYKVTKRGQDVALRCDPISGHVSLYWYRQALGQGPEFLTYFNYEAQQDKSGLPNDRFSAERPEGSISTLTIQRTEQRDSAMYRCASSTEPGHKISSGNTIYFGEGSWLTVV.

The chain uses TRBV2 and TRBJ1-5; D is possibly TRBD1 (5 bases). The CDR3 runs 15 residues. CDR1 and CDR2 from the germline V gene are SNHLY and FYNNEI. Between the trimmed V and J ends, which lost 2 bases and 1 base, there was a span of 9 bases. The CDR3 reads CASSERRVSNQPQHF. Written as DNA, the CDR3 is TGTGCCAGCAGTGAACGCAGGGTGAGCAATCAGCCCCAGCATTTT.

The chain uses TRBV4-3 and TRBJ2-1; 11 bases agree with TRBD2. The CDR3 runs to 17 residues. Germline V lookup: CDR1 LGHNA, CDR2 YSLEER. The V segment lost 5 bases and the J segment 5 bases; nucleotides outside the gene matches: 11. In DNA, the CDR3 is TGCGCCAGCAGCGACACCCCGGGACTAGCGGTAAACAATGAGCAGTTCTTC. This codes for CASSDTPGLAVNNEQFF.

The V and J genes are TRBV5-1 and TRBJ1-4; 10 bases are shared with TRBD1. The junction had 7 bases not matched to a gene; V was cut back by 4 bases and J by 4 bases. CDR3 length equals 16 residues. Germline V gene data show CDR1 as SGHRS and CDR2 as YFSETQ. For the CDR3, the DNA is TGCGCCAGCAGCCTCGGGACAGGGGCCCTTAATGAAAAACTGTTTTTT. This codes for CASSLGTGALNEKLFF. Full variable domain (outside the CDR3, taken from reference TRBV5-1 and TRBJ1-4): KAGVTQTPRYLIKTRGQQVTLSCSPISGHRSVSWYQQTPGQGLQFLFEYFSETQRNKGNFPGRFSGRQFSNSRSEMNVSTLELGDSALYLCASSLGTGALNEKLFFGSGTQLSVL.

The chain has TRBV6-5 and TRBJ2-2, with D possibly matching TRBD2 (6 bases). Germline CDR1 is MNHEY and CDR2 is SVGAGI. V lost 6 bases and J 6 bases, leaving 17 bases between the germline ends. The CDR3 has 15 amino acids. As DNA, the CDR3 is TGTGCCAGCAGCCAGTCCGCGGGGCGGGCCGGGGAGCTGTTTTTT. It is translated as CASSQSAGRAGELFF.

This clone was seen just once. V gene TRBV6-6 combines with J gene TRBJ1-4; D gene ambiguous. This CDR3 is 13 amino acids long. Between the trimmed V and J ends, which lost 6 bases and 5 bases, there was a span of 10 bases. CDR1 and CDR2 from the germline V gene are MNHNY and SVGAGI (reference sequence). The CDR3 region is CASRRQINEKLFF. CDR3 DNA sequence: TGTGCCAGCAGACGCCAGATAAATGAAAAACTGTTTTTT.

This clone appeared a few times. The genes are TRBV19 and TRBJ1-5; D gene ambiguous. Trimming stripped 11 bases from V and 4 bases from J, with 9 bases between. This CDR3 is built from 11 residues. In germline, CDR1 is LNHDA, CDR2 SQIVND (reference sequence). CDR3 sequence: CAGGINQPQHF. In DNA form, the CDR3 reads TGTGCCGGAGGGATTAATCAGCCCCAGCATTTT.

The V and J genes are TRBV14 and TRBJ1-1; weak D call: TRBD1 (6 bases). The CDR3 has 16 residues. Germline V lookup: CDR1 SGHDN, CDR2 FVKESK. With 4 bases removed from V and 4 bases from J, the gap between germline ends came to 19 bases. The CDR3: CASSRGGTGSTTEAFF. CDR3 bases: TGTGCCAGCAGCCGCGGGGGAACAGGGTCCACCACTGAAGCTTTCTTT.

The table lists this clone with a count of one. The rearrangement uses TRBV2 and TRBJ2-7; 8 bases match TRBD1. Germline V CDR1 and CDR2: SNHLY, FYNNEI. CDR3 size: 15 residues. V shed 2 bases and J 1 base; nucleotides not matched to a gene: 4. The CDR3 protein is CASSESGGASYEQYF. The DNA of the CDR3 is TGTGCCAGCAGTGAATCAGGGGGCGCTTCCTACGAGCAGTACTTC.

This chain links TRBV9 with TRBJ2-3; D is undetermined. The CDR3 is 16 residues long. Trimming took off 0 bases at V and 4 bases at J, with 15 bases between the two ends. CDR1 and CDR2 from the germline V gene are SGDLS and YYNGEE. Here the CDR3 reads CASSVEARRVADTQYF. In DNA, the CDR3 is TGTGCCAGCAGCGTAGAGGCTAGACGTGTGGCAGATACGCAGTATTTT. The full variable domain, with the rest looked up from reference TRBV9 and TRBJ2-3, is DSGVTQTPKHLITATGQRVTLRCSPRSGDLSVYWYQQSLDQGLQFLIQYYNGEERAKGNILERFSAQQFPDLHSELNLSSLELGDSALYFCASSVEARRVADTQYFGPGTRLTVL.